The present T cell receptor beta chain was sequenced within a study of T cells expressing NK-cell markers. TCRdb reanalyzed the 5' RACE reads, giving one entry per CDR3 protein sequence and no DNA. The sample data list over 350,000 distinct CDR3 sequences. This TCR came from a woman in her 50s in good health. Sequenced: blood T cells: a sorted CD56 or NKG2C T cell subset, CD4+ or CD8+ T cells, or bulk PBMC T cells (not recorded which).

The CDR3: CSARPGLAAQNPTGELFF. V usage is TRBV20-1 and J usage is TRBJ2-2; TCRdb names TRBD2, which stays unverified in the absence of DNA. This CDR3 comprises 18 residues. In germline, CDR1 is DFQATT, CDR2 SNEGSKA (reference sequence).